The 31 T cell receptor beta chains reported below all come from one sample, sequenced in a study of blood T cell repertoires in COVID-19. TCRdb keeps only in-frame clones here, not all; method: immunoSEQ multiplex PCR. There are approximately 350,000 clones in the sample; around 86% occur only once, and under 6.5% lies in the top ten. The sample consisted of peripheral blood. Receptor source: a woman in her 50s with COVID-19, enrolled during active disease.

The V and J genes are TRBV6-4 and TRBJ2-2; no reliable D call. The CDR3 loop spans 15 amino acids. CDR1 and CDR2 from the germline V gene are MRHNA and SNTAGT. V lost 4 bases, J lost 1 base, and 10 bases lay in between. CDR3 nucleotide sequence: TGTGCCAGCAGTGGGCCAGGAAAGAACACCGGGGAGCTGTTTTTT. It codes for CASSGPGKNTGELFF.

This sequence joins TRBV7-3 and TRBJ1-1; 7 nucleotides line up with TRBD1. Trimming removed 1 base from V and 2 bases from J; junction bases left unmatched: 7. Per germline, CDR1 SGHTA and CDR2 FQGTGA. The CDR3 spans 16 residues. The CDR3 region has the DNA TGTGCCAGCAGCTTAATATATGGGACAGACAACACTGAAGCTTTCTTT. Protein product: CASSLIYGTDNTEAFF.

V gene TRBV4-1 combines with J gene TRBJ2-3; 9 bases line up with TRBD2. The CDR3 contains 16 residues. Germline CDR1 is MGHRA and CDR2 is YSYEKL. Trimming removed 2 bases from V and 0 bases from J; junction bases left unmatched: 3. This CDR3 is CASSQHLAGSTDTQYF. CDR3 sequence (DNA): TGCGCCAGCAGCCAACATCTAGCGGGGAGCACAGATACGCAGTATTTT.

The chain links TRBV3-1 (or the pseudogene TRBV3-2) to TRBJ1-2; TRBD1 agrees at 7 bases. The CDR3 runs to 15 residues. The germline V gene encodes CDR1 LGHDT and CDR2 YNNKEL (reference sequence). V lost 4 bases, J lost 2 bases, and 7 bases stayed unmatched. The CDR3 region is CASSLWGQTNYGYTF. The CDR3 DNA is TGTGCCAGCAGCCTTTGGGGACAGACCAACTATGGCTACACCTTC.

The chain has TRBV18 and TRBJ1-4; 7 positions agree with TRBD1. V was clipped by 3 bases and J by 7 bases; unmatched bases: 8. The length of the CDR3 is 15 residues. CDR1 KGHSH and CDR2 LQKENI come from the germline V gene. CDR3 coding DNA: TGTGCCAGCTCACCCGGATGGGGACAGAGTGAAAAACTGTTTTTT. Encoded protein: CASSPGWGQSEKLFF.

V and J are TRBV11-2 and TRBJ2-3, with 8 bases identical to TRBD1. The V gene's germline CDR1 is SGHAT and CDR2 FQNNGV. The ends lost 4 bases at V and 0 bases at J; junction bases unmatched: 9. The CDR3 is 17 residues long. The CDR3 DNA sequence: TGTGCCAGCAGCTCTTGGGACAGGCGAGCCAGCACAGATACGCAGTATTTT. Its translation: CASSSWDRRASTDTQYF.

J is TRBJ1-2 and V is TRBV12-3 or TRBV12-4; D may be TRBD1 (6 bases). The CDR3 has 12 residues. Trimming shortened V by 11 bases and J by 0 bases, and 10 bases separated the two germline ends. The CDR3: CALGDTNYGYTF. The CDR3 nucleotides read TGTGCCCTCGGGGACACTAACTATGGCTACACCTTC.

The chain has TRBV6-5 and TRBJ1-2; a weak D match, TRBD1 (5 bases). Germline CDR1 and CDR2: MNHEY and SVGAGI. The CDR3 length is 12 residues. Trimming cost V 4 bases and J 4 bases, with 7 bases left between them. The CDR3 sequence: CASSSDSYGYTF. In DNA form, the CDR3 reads TGTGCCAGCAGTTCCGACAGCTATGGCTACACCTTC.

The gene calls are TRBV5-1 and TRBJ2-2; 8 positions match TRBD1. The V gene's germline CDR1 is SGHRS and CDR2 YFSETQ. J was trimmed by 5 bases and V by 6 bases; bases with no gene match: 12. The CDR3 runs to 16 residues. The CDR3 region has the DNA TGCGCCAGCACCCAAGTTACGACAGGGGATACCGGGGAGCTGTTTTTT. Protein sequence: CASTQVTTGDTGELFF.

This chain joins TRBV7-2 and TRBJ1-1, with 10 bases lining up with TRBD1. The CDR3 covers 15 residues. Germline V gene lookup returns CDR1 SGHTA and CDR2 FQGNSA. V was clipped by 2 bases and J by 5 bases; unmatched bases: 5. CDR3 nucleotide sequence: TGTGCCAGCAGCTTAATGACAGGGGGCTATACTGAAGCTTTCTTT. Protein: CASSLMTGGYTEAFF.

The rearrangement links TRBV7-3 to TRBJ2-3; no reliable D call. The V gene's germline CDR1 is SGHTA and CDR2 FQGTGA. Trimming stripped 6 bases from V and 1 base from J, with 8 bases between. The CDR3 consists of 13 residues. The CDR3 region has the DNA TGTGCCAGCAGTCGGTCGCGCACAGATACGCAGTATTTT. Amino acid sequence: CASSRSRTDTQYF.

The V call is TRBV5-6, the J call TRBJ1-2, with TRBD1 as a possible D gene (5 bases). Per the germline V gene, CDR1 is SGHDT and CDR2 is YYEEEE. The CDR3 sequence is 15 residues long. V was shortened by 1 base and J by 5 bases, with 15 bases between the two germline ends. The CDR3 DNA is TGTGCCAGCAGCTTGTATGCGGGCGGGGGGTATGGCTACACCTTC. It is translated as CASSLYAGGGYGYTF.

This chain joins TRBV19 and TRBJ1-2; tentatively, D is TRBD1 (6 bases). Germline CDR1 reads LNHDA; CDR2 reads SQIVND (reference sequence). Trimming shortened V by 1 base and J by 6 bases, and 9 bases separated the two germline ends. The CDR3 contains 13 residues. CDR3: CASSIAQGNGYTF. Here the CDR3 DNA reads TGTGCCAGTAGTATAGCACAGGGAAATGGCTACACCTTC.

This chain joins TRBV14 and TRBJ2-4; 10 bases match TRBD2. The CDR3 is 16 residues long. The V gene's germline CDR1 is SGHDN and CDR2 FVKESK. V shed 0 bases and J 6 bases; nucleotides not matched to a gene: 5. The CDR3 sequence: CASSQDSKREGNIQYF. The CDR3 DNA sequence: TGTGCCAGCAGCCAAGATTCGAAGCGGGAGGGAAACATTCAGTACTTC. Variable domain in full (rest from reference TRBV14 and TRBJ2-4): EAGVTQFPSHSVIEKGQTVTLRCDPISGHDNLYWYRRVMGKEIKFLLHFVKESKQDESGMPNNRFLAERTGGTYSTLKVQPAELEDSGVYFCASSQDSKREGNIQYFGAGTRLSVL.

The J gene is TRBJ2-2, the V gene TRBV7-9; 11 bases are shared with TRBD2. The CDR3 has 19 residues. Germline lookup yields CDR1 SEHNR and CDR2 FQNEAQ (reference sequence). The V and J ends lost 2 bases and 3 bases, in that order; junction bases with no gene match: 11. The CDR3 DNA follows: TGTGCCAGCAGCTTAATGGGCCAAGGGACTAGCGGATACACCGGGGAGCTGTTTTTT. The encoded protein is CASSLMGQGTSGYTGELFF.

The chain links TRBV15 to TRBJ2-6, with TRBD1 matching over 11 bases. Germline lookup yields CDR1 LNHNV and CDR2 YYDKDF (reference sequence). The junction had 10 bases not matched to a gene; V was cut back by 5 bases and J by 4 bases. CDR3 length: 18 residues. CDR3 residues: CATSRTGGGSSGANVLTF. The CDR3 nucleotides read TGTGCCACCAGCCGGACAGGGGGCGGCTCTTCCGGGGCCAACGTCCTGACTTTC.

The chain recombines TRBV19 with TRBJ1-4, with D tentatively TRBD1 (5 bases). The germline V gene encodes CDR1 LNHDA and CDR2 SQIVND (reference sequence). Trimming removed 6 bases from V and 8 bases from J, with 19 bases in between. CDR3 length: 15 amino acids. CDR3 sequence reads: CASSLTGTRGEKLFF. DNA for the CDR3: TGTGCCAGTAGCCTGACCGGGACTAGGGGCGAAAAACTGTTTTTT.

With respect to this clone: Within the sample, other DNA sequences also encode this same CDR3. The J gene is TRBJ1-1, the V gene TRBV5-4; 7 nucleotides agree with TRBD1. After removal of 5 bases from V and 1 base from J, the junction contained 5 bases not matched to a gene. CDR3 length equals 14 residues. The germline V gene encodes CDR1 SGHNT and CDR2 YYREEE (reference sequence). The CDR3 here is CASSPRTGNTEAFF. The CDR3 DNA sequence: TGTGCCAGCAGTCCTAGGACAGGGAACACTGAAGCTTTCTTT.

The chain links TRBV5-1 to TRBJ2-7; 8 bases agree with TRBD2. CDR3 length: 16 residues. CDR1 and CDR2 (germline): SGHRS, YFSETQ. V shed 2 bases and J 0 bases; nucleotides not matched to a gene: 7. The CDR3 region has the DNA TGCGCCAGCAGCTTCGGGACTAGTTCCGCCTCCTACGAGCAGTACTTC. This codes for CASSFGTSSASYEQYF. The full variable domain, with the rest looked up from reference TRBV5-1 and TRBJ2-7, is KAGVTQTPRYLIKTRGQQVTLSCSPISGHRSVSWYQQTPGQGLQFLFEYFSETQRNKGNFPGRFSGRQFSNSRSEMNVSTLELGDSALYLCASSFGTSSASYEQYFGPGTRLTVT.

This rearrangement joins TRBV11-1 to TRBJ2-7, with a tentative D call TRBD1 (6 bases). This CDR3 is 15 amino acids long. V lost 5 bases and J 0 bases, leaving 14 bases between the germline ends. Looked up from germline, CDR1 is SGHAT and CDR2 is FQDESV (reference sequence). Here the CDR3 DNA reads TGTGCCAGCAGCCCGTCGCAGGGGAACTCCTACGAGCAGTACTTC. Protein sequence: CASSPSQGNSYEQYF. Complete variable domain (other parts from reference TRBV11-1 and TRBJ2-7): EAEVAQSPRYKITEKSQAVAFWCDPISGHATLYWYRQILGQGPELLVQFQDESVVDDSQLPKDRFSAERLKGVDSTLKIQPAELGDSAMYLCASSPSQGNSYEQYFGPGTRLTVT.

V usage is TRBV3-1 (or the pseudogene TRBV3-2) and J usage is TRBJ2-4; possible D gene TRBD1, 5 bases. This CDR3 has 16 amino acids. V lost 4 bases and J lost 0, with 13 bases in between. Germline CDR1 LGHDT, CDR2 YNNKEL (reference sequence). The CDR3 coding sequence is TGTGCCAGCAGCCCTGGCGCAGGGCAAGCCAAAAACATTCAGTACTTC. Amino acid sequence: CASSPGAGQAKNIQYF.

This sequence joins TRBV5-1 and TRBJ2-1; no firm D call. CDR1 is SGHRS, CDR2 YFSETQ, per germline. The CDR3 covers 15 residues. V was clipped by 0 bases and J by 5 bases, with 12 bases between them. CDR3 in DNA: TGCGCCAGCAGCTTGGGTGGGCGTAGGAACAATGAGCAGTTCTTC. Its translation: CASSLGGRRNNEQFF.

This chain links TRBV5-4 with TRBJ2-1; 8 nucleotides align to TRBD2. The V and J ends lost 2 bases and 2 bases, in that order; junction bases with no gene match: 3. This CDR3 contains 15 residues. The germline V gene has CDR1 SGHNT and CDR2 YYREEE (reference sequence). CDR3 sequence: CASSFIAGTYNEQFF. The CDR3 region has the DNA TGTGCCAGCAGCTTCATAGCGGGGACCTACAATGAGCAGTTCTTC.

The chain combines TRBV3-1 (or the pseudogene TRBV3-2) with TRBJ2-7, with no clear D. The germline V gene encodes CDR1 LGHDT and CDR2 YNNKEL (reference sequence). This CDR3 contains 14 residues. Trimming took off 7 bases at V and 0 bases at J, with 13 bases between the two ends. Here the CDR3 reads CASTTRRSSYEQYF. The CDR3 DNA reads TGTGCCAGCACCACCCGACGGAGCTCCTACGAGCAGTACTTC.

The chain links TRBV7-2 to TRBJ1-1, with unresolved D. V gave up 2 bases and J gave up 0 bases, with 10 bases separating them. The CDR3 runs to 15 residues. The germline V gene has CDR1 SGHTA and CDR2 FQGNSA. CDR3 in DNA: TGTGCCAGCAGCTTATACAGAACCCTGAACACTGAAGCTTTCTTT. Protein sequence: CASSLYRTLNTEAFF.

CDR3 in amino acids: CASSLSRSGNTIYF. In DNA, the CDR3 is TGTGCCAGCAGCTTAAGCCGCTCTGGAAACACCATATATTTT. The chain joins TRBV9 to TRBJ1-3, with no clear D. CDR3 length: 14 amino acids. V was trimmed by 4 bases and J by 0 bases, leaving 8 bases between them. CDR1 is SGDLS, CDR2 YYNGEE, per germline.

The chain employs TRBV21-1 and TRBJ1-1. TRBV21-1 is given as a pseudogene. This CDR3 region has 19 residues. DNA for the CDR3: TGTGCCAGCAGCAATATGTTACAGGGAGGGTTGATGTTTAAGAATGAAGCTTTCTTT. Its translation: CASSNMLQGGLMFKNEAFF.

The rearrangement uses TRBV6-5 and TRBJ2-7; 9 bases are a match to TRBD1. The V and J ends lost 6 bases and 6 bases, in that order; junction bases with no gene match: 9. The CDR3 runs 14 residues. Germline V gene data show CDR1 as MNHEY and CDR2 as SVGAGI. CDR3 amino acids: CASRGDRDSGEQYF. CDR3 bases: TGTGCCAGCAGGGGGGACAGGGACTCCGGCGAGCAGTACTTC.

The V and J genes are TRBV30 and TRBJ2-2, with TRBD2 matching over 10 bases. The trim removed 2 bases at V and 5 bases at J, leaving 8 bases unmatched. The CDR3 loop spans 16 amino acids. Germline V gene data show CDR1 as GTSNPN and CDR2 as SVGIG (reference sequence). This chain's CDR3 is CAWSRKLAGETGELFF. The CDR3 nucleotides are TGTGCCTGGAGTCGGAAGCTAGCGGGAGAAACCGGGGAGCTGTTTTTT.

The CDR3 nucleotides are TGCGCCAGCAGCTGGGGGGACAGGGTCTACACTGAAGCTTTCTTT. It specifies CASSWGDRVYTEAFF. The chain joins TRBV5-1 to TRBJ1-1, with 9 bases matching TRBD1. Germline CDR1 reads SGHRS; CDR2 reads YFSETQ. The CDR3 contains 15 residues. The V and J ends lost 3 bases and 3 bases, in that order; junction bases with no gene match: 6.

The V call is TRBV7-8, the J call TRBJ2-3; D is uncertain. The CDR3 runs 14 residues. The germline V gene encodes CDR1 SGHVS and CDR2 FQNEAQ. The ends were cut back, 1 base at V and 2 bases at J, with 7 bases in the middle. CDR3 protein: CASSLDRFTDTQYF. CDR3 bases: TGTGCCAGCAGCTTAGATAGATTCACAGATACGCAGTATTTT.